This T cell receptor beta chain was profiled in a study of blood T cell repertoires in COVID-19. In the study overall: The United States, Italy and Spain supplied acute and convalescent COVID-19 samples.

Assay: immunoSEQ multiplex PCR; the TCRdb copy retains only in-frame clones and omits some. The profile shows roughly 290,000 clones, 90% of them singletons. Residents of 20 to 25 US areas, aged roughly 18 to 89 years, made up the participants. Germline lookup yields CDR1 SGHNT and CDR2 YYREEE (reference sequence). Trimming took off 4 bases at V and 7 bases at J, with 24 bases between the two ends. The CDR3 runs to 16 residues. The chain joins TRBV5-4 to TRBJ2-7, with D perhaps matching TRBD2 (6 bases). The sequence was obtained from a woman between 18 and 29 years old with acute COVID-19. The specimen sequenced was PBMCs or T cells enriched from blood (not recorded which). The CDR3 DNA is TGTGCCAGCAGCAGAGGAGCGGGCCCCAGTCTAGTAGAGCAGTACTTC. Its translation is CASSRGAGPSLVEQYF. The whole variable domain, remainder taken from reference TRBV5-4 and TRBJ2-7, is ETGVTQSPTHLIKTRGQQVTLRCSSQSGHNTVSWYQQALGQGPQFIFQYYREEENGRGNFPPRFSGLQFPNYSSELNVNALELDDSALYLCASSRGAGPSLVEQYFGPGTRLTVT.